A selection of T cell receptor beta chains follows, all from one sample in a study of blood T cell repertoires in COVID-19. Only in-frame clones appear in the TCRdb table, and some are missing; sequencing was by immunoSEQ multiplex PCR. The data contain 300,000 to 350,000 clones, roughly 90% of them seen just once; the ten biggest clones take up almost 4%. The source material was PBMCs or T cells enriched from blood (not recorded which). These receptors came from a woman in her thirties who had been exposed to COVID-19. Each CDR3 is given with its conserved first and last residue. D genes are given only for firm matches. The size entry is marked missing in some rows and otherwise reads once, few, many or a size class.

J gene,V gene,D gene,clone size,CDR3 DNA,CDR3 protein
TRBJ2-7,TRBV7-9,TRBD2,few,TGTGCCAGCAGCTATCGGGCTAGCGGATCCTACGAGCAGTACTTC,CASSYRASGSYEQYF
TRBJ2-1,TRBV4-2,-,few,TGTGCCAGCAGCCAAGGCCACTCCAACTCCTACAATGAGCAGTTCTTC,CASSQGHSNSYNEQFF
TRBJ2-3,TRBV10-3,TRBD2,once,TGTGCCATCGGGGGTGATAGCGGGGAGCCTAGCACAGATACGCAGTATTTT,CAIGGDSGEPSTDTQYF
TRBJ1-1,TRBV25-1,-,-,TGTGCCAGCAGTGAAAGCTCTTTAGGGGCAACTGAAGCTTTCTTT,CASSESSLGATEAFF
TRBJ1-5,TRBV19,TRBD1,-,TGTGCCAGTAGCTGGGGACAGCTTAGCAATCAGCCCCAGCATTTT,CASSWGQLSNQPQHF
TRBJ2-4,TRBV29-1,TRBD1,-,TGCAGCGTCCCGGGACAGGGTAGGGGCATTCAGTACTTC,CSVPGQGRGIQYF
TRBJ1-3,TRBV7-2,-,-,TGTGCCAGCAGCTACGTAGGGGCAAGTGTAGGAAACACCATATATTTT,CASSYVGASVGNTIYF
TRBJ2-3,TRBV7-8,-,-,TGTGCCAGCAGCCATACTGCGGACACAGATACGCAGTATTTT,CASSHTADTDTQYF
TRBJ2-5,TRBV6-5,TRBD1,-,TGTGCCAGCAGTTACTCGATCCGGGACAGTGGGGAGACCCAGTACTTC,CASSYSIRDSGETQYF
TRBJ1-2,TRBV5-4,TRBD1,-,TGTGCCAGCAGCTCCGGGACAGGGGTTTATGGCTACACCTTC,CASSSGTGVYGYTF
TRBJ2-7,TRBV27,-,-,TGTGCCAGCACTTATCATGGGGACGGGGGCTACGAGCAGTACTTC,CASTYHGDGGYEQYF
TRBJ1-1,TRBV6-5,-,-,TGTGCCAGCAGCGCGACAGGACTCGAAGCTTTCTTT,CASSATGLEAFF
TRBJ2-3,TRBV5-1,TRBD2,-,TGCGCCAGCAGCTTAACTAGCGGGGGAGGGGTAGATACGCAGTATTTT,CASSLTSGGGVDTQYF
TRBJ2-7,TRBV18,-,-,TGTGCCAGCTCACCTACAGGGCTGATTTACGAGCAGTACTTC,CASSPTGLIYEQYF
TRBJ2-1,TRBV7-8,TRBD1,-,TGTGCCAGCAGCTTACCGACTAAACAGGGGAATGAGCAGTTCTTC,CASSLPTKQGNEQFF
TRBJ1-1,TRBV19,-,-,TGTGCCAGTAGTATGTATTTGAGCACTGAAGCTTTCTTT,CASSMYLSTEAFF
TRBJ1-2,TRBV7-2,TRBD1,-,TGTGCCAGCAGCTCAACAGGGGCCTATGGCTACACCTTC,CASSSTGAYGYTF
TRBJ1-5,TRBV4-1,-,few,TGCGCCAGCAGCCAGACCCCCAAGTCCGTCAGGGTAGGACCCCAGCATTTT,CASSQTPKSVRVGPQHF
TRBJ1-1,TRBV14,-,-,TGTGCCAGCAGCCAGCACGGCACTGAAGCTTTCTTT,CASSQHGTEAFF
TRBJ1-2,TRBV6-1,-,-,TGTGCCAGCAGTGAAATGAGGGGGAACTATGGCTACACCTTC,CASSEMRGNYGYTF
TRBJ1-1,TRBV29-1,TRBD1,few,TGCAGCGTCTCATCGACAGGGACGAACACTGAAGCTTTCTTT,CSVSSTGTNTEAFF
TRBJ1-5,TRBV10-3,TRBD1,-,TGTGCCATCAGTGATTCAATGGACAGGGACGGCAATCAGCCCCAGCATTTT,CAISDSMDRDGNQPQHF
TRBJ1-2,TRBV5-1,TRBD1,-,TGCGCCAGCAGCGACTCGGGACAGGTGGGTGGCTACACCTTC,CASSDSGQVGGYTF
TRBJ2-3,TRBV18,TRBD1,-,TGTGCCAGCTCGCCGACAGGGGATACAGATACGCAGTATTTT,CASSPTGDTDTQYF
TRBJ1-1,TRBV27,-,-,TGTGCCAGCAGTCCCCGCGGGGGGCAGGAGAGAAACACTGAAGCTTTCTTT,CASSPRGGQERNTEAFF
TRBJ1-1,TRBV19,-,-,TGTGCCAGTAGTAGTACAGGGCCTACTGAAGCTTTCTTT,CASSSTGPTEAFF
TRBJ2-7,TRBV28,-,-,TGTGCCAGCTCTAGCGCTCGCTACGAGCAGTACTTC,CASSSARYEQYF
TRBJ2-3,TRBV6-1,TRBD1,once,TGTGCCAGCAGTGTGGACAGGGGTAGTTTCACAGATACGCAGTATTTT,CASSVDRGSFTDTQYF
TRBJ1-4,TRBV30,-,-,TGTGCCTGGAGTGCCCCGGGGAAACGCGAAAAACTGTTTTTT,CAWSAPGKREKLFF
TRBJ2-7,TRBV27,-,-,TGTGCCAGCAGCGGCGGGCGGCGCCCTTACGAGCAGTACTTC,CASSGGRRPYEQYF
TRBJ2-7,TRBV3-1/TRBV3-2,-,-,TGTGCCAGCATGACTTCCGTAACCTCCTACGAGCAGTACTTC,CASMTSVTSYEQYF
TRBJ1-1,TRBV10-3,TRBD1,-,TGTGCCATCGGGGACAGGTTGAACACTGAAGCTTTCTTT,CAIGDRLNTEAFF
TRBJ2-1,TRBV2,-,-,TGTGCCAGCAGTGCTCTCGGAGGGTCCTACAATGAGCAGTTCTTC,CASSALGGSYNEQFF
TRBJ2-1,TRBV29-1,-,-,TGCAGCGTTGCTAAAACGGTCTGGAATGAGCAGTTCTTC,CSVAKTVWNEQFF
TRBJ2-7,TRBV2,TRBD2,-,TGTGCCAGCAGCCCGGGGGGGGGAACCTACGAGCAGTACTTC,CASSPGGGTYEQYF
TRBJ2-4,TRBV6-5,-,-,TGTGCCAGCAGGTCGGGGGAAAGCCGTTCCATTCAGTACTTC,CASRSGESRSIQYF
TRBJ2-2,TRBV19,TRBD1,-,TGTGCCAGTAGTACTCCGGGACAGGAATGGGGGGAGCTGTTTTTT,CASSTPGQEWGELFF
TRBJ1-5,TRBV4-1,-,-,TGCGCCAGCAGCCAAGATGCGAACTTAAACTCGCCCCAGCATTTT,CASSQDANLNSPQHF
TRBJ1-2,TRBV30,TRBD1,-,TGTGCCTGGAGTGTACTGAACAGGGGGATGGCTGGCTACACCTTC,CAWSVLNRGMAGYTF
TRBJ1-2,TRBV19,-,-,TGTGCCAGTAGTATAACCCTGGGCTTGGGCGGCTACACCTTC,CASSITLGLGGYTF
TRBJ1-3,TRBV5-1,-,-,TGCGCCAGCAGCTTGGGGATTCAGGGAAGCCGTGGAAACACCATATATTTT,CASSLGIQGSRGNTIYF